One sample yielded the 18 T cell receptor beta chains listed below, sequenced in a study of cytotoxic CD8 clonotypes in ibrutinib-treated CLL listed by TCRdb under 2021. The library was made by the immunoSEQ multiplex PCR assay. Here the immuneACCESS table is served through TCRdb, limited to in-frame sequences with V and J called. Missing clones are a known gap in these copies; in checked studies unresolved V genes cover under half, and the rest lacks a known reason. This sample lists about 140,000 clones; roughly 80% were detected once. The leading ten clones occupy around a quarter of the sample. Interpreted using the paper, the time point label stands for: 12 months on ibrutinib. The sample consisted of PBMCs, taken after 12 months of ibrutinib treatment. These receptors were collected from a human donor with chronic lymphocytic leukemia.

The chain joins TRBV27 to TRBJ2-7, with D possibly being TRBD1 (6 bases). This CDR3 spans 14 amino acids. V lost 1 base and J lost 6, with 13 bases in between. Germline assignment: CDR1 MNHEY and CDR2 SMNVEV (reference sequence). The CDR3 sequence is CASSLYPGAIEQYF. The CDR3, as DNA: TGTGCCAGCAGTTTATATCCAGGGGCTATCGAGCAGTACTTC.

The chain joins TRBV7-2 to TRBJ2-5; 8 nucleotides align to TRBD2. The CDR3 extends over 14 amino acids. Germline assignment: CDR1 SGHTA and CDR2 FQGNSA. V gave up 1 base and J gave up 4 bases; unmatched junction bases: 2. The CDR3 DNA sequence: TGTGCCAGCAGCTTAGTCCTAGCGGGAGAGACCCAGTACTTC. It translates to CASSLVLAGETQYF.

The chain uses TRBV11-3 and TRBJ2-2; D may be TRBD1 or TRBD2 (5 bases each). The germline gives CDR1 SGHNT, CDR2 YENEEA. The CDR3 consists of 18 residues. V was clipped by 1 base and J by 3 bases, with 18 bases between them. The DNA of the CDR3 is TGTGCCAGCAGCTTAGCAGTGATGGCCAGAGGGGACACCGGGGAGCTGTTTTTT. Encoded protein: CASSLAVMARGDTGELFF.

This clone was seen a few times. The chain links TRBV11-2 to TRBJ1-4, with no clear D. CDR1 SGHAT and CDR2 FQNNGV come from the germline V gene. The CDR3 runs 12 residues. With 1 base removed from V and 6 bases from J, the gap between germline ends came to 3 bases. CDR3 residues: CASSLGDEKLFF. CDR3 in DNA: TGTGCCAGCAGCTTAGGGGATGAAAAACTGTTTTTT.

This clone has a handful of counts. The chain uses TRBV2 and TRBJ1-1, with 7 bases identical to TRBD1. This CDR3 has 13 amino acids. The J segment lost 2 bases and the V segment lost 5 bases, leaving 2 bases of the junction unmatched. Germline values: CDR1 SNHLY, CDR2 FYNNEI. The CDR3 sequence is CASSWTGNTEAFF. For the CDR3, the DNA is TGTGCCAGCAGTTGGACAGGAAACACTGAAGCTTTCTTT.

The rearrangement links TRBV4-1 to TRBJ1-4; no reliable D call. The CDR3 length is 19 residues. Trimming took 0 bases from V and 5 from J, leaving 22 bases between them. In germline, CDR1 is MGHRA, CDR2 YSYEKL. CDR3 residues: CASSQDLTVERTPNEKLFF. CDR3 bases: TGCGCCAGCAGCCAAGATCTAACGGTGGAACGGACCCCGAATGAAAAACTGTTTTTT.

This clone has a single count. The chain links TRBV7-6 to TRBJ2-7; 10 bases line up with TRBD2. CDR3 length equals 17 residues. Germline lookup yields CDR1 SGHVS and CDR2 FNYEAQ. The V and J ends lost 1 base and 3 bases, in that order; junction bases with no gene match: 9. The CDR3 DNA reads TGTGCCAGCAGCTTAGTAATTTCGTTAGCGGGGGGCTACGAGCAGTACTTC. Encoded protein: CASSLVISLAGGYEQYF.

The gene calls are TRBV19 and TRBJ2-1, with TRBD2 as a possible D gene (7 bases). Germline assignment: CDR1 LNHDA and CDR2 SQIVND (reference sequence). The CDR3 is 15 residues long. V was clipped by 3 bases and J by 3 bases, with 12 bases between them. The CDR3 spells CASSILGGVYNEQFF. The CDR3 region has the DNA TGTGCCAGTAGTATTTTAGGGGGGGTCTACAATGAGCAGTTCTTC.

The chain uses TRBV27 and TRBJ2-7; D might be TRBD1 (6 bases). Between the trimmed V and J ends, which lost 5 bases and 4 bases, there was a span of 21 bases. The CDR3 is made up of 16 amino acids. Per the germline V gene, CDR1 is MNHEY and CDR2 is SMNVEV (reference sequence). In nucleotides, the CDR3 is TGTGCCAGCAGTGCATCCTCGGGGACAATTACTTACGAGCAGTACTTC. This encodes CASSASSGTITYEQYF.

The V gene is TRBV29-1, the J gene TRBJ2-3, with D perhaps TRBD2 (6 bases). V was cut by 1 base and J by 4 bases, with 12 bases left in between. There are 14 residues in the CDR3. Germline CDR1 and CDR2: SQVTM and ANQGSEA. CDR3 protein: CSVEGLRDSDTQYF. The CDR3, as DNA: TGCAGCGTTGAAGGGTTGCGGGACTCAGATACGCAGTATTTT.

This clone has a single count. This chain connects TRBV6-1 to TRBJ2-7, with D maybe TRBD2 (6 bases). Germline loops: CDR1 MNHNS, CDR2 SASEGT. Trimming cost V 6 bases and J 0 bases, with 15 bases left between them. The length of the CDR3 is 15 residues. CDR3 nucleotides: TGTGCCAGCAGGGAGGAGGGGAAGCGCTCCTACGAGCAGTACTTC. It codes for CASREEGKRSYEQYF.

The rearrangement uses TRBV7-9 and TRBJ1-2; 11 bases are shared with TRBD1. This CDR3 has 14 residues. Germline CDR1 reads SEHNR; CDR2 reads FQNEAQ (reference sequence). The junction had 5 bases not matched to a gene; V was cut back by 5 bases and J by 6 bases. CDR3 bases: TGTGCCAGCAGCGTTGGACAGGGGGCGGATGGCTACACCTTC. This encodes CASSVGQGADGYTF.

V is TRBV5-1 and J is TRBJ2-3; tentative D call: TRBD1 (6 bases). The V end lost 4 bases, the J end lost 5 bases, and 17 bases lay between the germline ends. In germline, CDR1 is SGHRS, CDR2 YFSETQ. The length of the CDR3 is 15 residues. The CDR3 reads CASSPEQGAGDTQYF. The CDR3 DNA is TGCGCCAGCAGCCCAGAACAGGGAGCAGGAGATACGCAGTATTTT.

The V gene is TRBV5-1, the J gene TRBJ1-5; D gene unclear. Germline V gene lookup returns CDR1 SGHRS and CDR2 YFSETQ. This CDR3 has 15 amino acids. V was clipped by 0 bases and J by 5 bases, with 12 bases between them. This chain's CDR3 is CASSLGTAGDQPQHF. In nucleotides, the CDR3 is TGCGCCAGCAGCTTGGGAACCGCGGGTGATCAGCCCCAGCATTTT.

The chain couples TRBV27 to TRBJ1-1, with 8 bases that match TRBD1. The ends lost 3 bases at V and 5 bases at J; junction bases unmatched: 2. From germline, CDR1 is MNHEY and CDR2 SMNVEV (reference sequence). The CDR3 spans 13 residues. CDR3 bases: TGTGCCAGCAGTTTCGACAGGGGTACTGAAGCTTTCTTT. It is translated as CASSFDRGTEAFF.

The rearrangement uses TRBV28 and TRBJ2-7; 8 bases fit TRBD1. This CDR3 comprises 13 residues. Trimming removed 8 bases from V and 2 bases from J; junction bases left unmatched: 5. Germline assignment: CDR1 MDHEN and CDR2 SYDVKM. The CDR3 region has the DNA TGTGCCAGCCGGACAGGGAATACCTACGAGCAGTACTTC. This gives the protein CASRTGNTYEQYF. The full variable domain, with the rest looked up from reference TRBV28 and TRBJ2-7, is DVKVTQSSRYLVKRTGEKVFLECVQDMDHENMFWYRQDPGLGLRLIYFSYDVKMKEKGDIPEGYSVSREKKERFSLILESASTNQTSMYLCASRTGNTYEQYFGPGTRLTVT.

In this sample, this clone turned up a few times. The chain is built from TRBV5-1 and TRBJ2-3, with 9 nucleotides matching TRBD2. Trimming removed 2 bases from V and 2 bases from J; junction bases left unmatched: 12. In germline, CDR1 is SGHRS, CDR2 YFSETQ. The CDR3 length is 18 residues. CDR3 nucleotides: TGCGCCAGCAGCTTCGGCCAGCGGGGGGCCTCTTACACAGATACGCAGTATTTT. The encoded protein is CASSFGQRGASYTDTQYF. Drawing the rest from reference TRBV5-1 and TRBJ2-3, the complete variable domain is KAGVTQTPRYLIKTRGQQVTLSCSPISGHRSVSWYQQTPGQGLQFLFEYFSETQRNKGNFPGRFSGRQFSNSRSEMNVSTLELGDSALYLCASSFGQRGASYTDTQYFGPGTRLTVL.

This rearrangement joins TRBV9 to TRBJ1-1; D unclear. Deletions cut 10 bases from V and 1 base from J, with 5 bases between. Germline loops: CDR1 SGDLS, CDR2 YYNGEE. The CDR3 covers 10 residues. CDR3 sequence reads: CASENTEAFF. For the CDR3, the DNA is TGTGCCTCAGAGAACACTGAAGCTTTCTTT.